This T cell receptor beta chain was obtained from a study of blood T cell repertoires in COVID-19. Whole-study context: Material from acute and convalescent COVID-19 was sourced from the United States, Italy and Spain. PBMCs, B-cell-depleted T cells, or T cells provided the cDNA or gDNA that made up the material.

Authors' data handling: The assay estimated nucleated cells by amplifying reference gene primers. Method: immunoSEQ multiplex PCR; TCRdb's copy keeps in-frame clones and lacks some. The D gene and trimming were derived from the DNA, and the V and J assignments and clone size from that table. The sample has about 190,000 clones; 75% to 90% are singletons. The germline V gene encodes CDR1 KGHSH and CDR2 LQKENI. This CDR3 contains 14 residues. Germline trimming cut 3 bases from V and 2 bases from J; bases unmatched to any gene: 2. The receptor comes from a man aged 30-40 years with acute or convalescent COVID-19. The chain has TRBV18 and TRBJ1-1; 8 positions match TRBD1. The sample consisted of peripheral blood. In DNA form, the CDR3 reads TGTGCCAGCTCACCGGACAGGGCTAACACTGAAGCTTTCTTT. Translation: CASSPDRANTEAFF.